These T cell receptor beta chains were read from a single sample in a study of CD8 T cells in Susac syndrome. TCRdb called the immunoSEQ multiplex PCR reads again in MiXCR, with one record for every CDR3 protein. The sample includes 85,000 to 120,000 distinct CDR3 sequences, roughly 95% seen only once; the top ten take around 0.4%. Sequencing was done on a sample of CD8+ T cells from PBMCs. The receptors originated from a human donor with Susac syndrome. Both conserved end residues are part of each CDR3. The D gene is left open where the match is weak. Not all rows give a size; the values are once, few, many and, for expanded clones, a class.

TRBJ2-1 | - | - | TRBV20-1 | TGCAGTGCTAGAGATCGGACCTACAATGAGCAGTTCTTC | CSARDRTYNEQFF
TRBJ1-1 | - | - | TRBV14 | TGTGCCAGCAGCCAACTTTCTGGGGTCGGAAACACTGAAGCTTTCTTT | CASSQLSGVGNTEAFF
TRBJ2-2 | - | - | TRBV27 | TGTGCCAGTTATGGGGCCGGGGAGCTGTTTTTT | CASYGAGELFF
TRBJ2-1 | - | TRBD1 | TRBV29-1 | TGCAGCGCGCGGGACAGGCAGGGGAATGAGCAGTTCTTC | CSARDRQGNEQFF
TRBJ2-2 | - | - | TRBV20-1 | TGCAGTGCTAGAGATCCCGTCGGCGGCCCTCTATACGGGGAGCTGTTTTTT | CSARDPVGGPLYGELFF
TRBJ1-5 | once | - | TRBV20-1 | TGCAGTGCTAGCGACAGCAATCAGCCCCAGCATTTT | CSASDSNQPQHF
TRBJ1-1 | - | - | TRBV6-2/TRBV6-3 | TGTGCCAGCAGTTATGGAGGGCTGAACACTGAAGCTTTCTTT | CASSYGGLNTEAFF
TRBJ2-3 | once | - | TRBV25-1 | TGTGCCAGCAGTGTTAGGACAGAGGGAACAGATACGCAGTATTTT | CASSVRTEGTDTQYF
TRBJ2-1 | - | - | TRBV5-1 | TGCGCCAGCAGCACGGACAGCCCCAATGAGCAGTTCTTC | CASSTDSPNEQFF
TRBJ2-3 | - | - | TRBV11-2 | TGTGCCAGCAGCTTAGCGGCCCCGCAGTATTTT | CASSLAAPQYF